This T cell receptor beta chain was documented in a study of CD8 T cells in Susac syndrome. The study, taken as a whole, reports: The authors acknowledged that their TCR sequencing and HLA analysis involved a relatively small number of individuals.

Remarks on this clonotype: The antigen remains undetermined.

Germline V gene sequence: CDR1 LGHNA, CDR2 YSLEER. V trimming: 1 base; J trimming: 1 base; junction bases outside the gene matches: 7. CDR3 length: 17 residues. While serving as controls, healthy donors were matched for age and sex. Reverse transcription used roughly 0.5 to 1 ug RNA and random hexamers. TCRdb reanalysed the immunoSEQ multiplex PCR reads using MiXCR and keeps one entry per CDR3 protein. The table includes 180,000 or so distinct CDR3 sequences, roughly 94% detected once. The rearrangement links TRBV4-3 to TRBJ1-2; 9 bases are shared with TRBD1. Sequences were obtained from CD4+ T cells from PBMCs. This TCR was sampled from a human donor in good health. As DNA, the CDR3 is TGCGCCAGCAGCCAAGGGGGGACAGGGAACTTTAACTATGGCTACACCTTC. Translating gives CASSQGGTGNFNYGYTF.